This TCR beta chain was observed in a study of blood T cell repertoires in COVID-19. Germline-derived CDR1 and CDR2 are SGHRS and YFSETQ. Trimming cost V 5 bases and J 4 bases; bases outside gene matches: 7. The CDR3 is made up of 14 amino acids. The data were produced by immunoSEQ multiplex PCR, yet TCRdb's version contains in-frame clones alone and is incomplete. The sample holds around 100,000 clones; 85% to 90% are singletons and the top ten take about 2.9%. This TCR was recovered from a man aged 45 to 65 with active or convalescent COVID-19. The sample comprised peripheral blood. V and J are TRBV5-1 and TRBJ1-1; 8 nucleotides line up with TRBD1. CDR3 DNA sequence: TGCGCCAGCAGACCTCAGGGGGCTGGCACTGAAGCTTTCTTT. Translating it yields CASRPQGAGTEAFF.